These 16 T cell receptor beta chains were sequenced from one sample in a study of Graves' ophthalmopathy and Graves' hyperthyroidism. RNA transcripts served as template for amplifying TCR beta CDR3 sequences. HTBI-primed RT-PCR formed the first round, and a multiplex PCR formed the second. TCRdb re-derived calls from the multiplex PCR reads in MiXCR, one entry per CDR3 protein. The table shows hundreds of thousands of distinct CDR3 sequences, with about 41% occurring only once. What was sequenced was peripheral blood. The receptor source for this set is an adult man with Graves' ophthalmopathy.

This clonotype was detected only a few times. The CDR3 loop reads CSASPRTGPETQYF. CDR3 DNA sequence: TGCAGTGCTAGCCCAAGGACAGGGCCAGAGACCCAGTACTTC. J is TRBJ2-5 and V is TRBV20-1; TRBD1 aligns across 8 bases. The CDR3 loop spans 14 amino acids. Germline values: CDR1 DFQATT, CDR2 SNEGSKA (reference sequence). V gave up 3 bases and J gave up 4 bases; unmatched junction bases: 7.

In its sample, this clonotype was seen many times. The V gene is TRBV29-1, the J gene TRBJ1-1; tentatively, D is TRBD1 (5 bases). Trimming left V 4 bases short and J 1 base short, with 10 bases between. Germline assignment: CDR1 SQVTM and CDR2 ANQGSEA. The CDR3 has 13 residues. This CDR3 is CSVVRQTNTEAFF. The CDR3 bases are TGCAGCGTTGTAAGACAGACGAACACTGAAGCTTTCTTT.

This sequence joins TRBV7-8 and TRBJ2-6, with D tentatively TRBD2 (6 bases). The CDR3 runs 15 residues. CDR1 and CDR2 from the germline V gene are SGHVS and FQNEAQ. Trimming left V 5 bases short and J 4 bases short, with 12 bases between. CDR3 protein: CASSKRLAGANVLTF. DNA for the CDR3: TGTGCCAGCAGCAAGCGTCTAGCGGGGGCCAACGTCCTGACTTTC.

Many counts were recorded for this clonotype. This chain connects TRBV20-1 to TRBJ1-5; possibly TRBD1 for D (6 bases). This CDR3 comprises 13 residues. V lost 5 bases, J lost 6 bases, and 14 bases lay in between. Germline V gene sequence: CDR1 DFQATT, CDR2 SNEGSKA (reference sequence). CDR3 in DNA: TGCAGTGCTGCCCGGGGGCGAGGTCAGCCCCAGCATTTT. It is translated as CSAARGRGQPQHF.

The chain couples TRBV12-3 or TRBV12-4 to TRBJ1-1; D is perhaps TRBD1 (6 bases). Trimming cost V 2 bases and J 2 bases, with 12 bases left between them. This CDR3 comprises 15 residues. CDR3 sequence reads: CASSLRGLGNTEAFF. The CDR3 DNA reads TGTGCCAGCAGTTTAAGGGGGTTAGGCAACACTGAAGCTTTCTTT.

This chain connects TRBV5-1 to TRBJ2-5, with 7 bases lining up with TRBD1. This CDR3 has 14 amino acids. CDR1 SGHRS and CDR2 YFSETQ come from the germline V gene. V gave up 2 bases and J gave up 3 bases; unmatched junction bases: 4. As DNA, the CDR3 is TGCGCCAGCAGCTTACAGGGGTGGGAAGAGACCCAGTACTTC. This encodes CASSLQGWEETQYF. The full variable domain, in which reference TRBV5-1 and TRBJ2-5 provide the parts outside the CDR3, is KAGVTQTPRYLIKTRGQQVTLSCSPISGHRSVSWYQQTPGQGLQFLFEYFSETQRNKGNFPGRFSGRQFSNSRSEMNVSTLELGDSALYLCASSLQGWEETQYFGPGTRLLVL.

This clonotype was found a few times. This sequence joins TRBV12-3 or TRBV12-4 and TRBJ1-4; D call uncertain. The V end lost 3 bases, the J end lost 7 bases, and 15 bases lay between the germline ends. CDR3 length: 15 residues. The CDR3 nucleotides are TGTGCCAGCAGTTTGGCTCCGTCGGTAGGTGAAAAACTGTTTTTT. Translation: CASSLAPSVGEKLFF.

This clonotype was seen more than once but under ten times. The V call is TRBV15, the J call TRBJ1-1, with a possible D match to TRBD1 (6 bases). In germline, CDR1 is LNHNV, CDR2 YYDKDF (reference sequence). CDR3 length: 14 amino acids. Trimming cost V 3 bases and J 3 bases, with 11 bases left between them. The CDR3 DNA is TGTGCCACCAGCAGCCCAGGGGAATACACTGAAGCTTTCTTT. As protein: CATSSPGEYTEAFF.

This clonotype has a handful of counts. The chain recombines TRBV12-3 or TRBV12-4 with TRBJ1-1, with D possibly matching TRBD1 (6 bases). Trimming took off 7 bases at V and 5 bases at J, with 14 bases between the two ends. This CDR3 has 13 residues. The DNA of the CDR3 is TGTGCCAGCATGGGGGCAGGGCGGACTGAAGCTTTCTTT. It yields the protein CASMGAGRTEAFF.

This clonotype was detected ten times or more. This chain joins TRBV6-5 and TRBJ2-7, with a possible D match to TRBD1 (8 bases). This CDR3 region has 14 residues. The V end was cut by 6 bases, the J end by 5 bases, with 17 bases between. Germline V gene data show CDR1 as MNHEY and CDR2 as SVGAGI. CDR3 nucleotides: TGTGCCAGCAGCCAGCGGGACAGGTCCCACGAGCAGTACTTC. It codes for CASSQRDRSHEQYF.

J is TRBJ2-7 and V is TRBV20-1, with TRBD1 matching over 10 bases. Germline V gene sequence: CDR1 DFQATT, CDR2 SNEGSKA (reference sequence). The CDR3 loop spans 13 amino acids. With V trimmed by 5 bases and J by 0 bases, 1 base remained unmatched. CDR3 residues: CSAGTGDSYEQYF. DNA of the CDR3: TGCAGTGCTGGGACAGGGGACTCCTACGAGCAGTACTTC.

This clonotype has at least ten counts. The CDR3: CASSLGLWDEQYF. In DNA form, the CDR3 reads TGTGCCAGCAGCCTGGGGTTATGGGACGAGCAGTACTTC. The J gene is TRBJ2-7, the V gene TRBV2; D is unclear. This CDR3 is built from 13 residues. Trimming stripped 6 bases from V and 5 bases from J, with 14 bases between. CDR1 is SNHLY and CDR2 is FYNNEI in the germline V gene.

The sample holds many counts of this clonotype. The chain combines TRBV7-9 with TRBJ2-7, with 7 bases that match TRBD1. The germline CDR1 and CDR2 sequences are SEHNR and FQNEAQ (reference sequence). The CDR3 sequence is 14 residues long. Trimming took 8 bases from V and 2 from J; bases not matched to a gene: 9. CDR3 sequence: CASREAGGPYEQYF. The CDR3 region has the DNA TGTGCCAGCCGCGAGGCAGGGGGTCCCTACGAGCAGTACTTC.

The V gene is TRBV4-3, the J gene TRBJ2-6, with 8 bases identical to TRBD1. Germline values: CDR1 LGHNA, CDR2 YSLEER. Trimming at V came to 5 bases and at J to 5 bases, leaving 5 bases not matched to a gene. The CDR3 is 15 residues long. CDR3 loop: CASSKTGARANVLTF. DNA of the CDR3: TGCGCCAGCAGCAAGACAGGGGCCAGGGCCAACGTCCTGACTTTC.

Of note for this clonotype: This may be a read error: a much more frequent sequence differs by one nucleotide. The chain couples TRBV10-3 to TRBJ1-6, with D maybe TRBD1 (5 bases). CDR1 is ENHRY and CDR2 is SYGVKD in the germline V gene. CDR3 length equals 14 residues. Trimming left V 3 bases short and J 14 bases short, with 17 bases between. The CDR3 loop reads CAISEPRAGRTLHF. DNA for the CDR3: TGTGCCATCAGTGAACCGCGGGCAGGGCGAACCCTCCACTTT.

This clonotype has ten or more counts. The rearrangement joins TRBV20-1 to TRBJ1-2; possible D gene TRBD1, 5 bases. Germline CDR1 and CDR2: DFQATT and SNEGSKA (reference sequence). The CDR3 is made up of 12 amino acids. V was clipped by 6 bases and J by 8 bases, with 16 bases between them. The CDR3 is CSAGGPVGGYTF. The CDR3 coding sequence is TGCAGTGCCGGGGGACCCGTGGGCGGCTACACCTTC.